This T cell receptor beta chain was profiled in a study of cytomegalovirus exposure and HLA in healthy donors. On the study more broadly: Per a later analysis, the 666 first-cohort and some 130 validation repertoires shared one platform.

This CDR3 has 13 amino acids. Germline V gene sequence: CDR1 SGHDN, CDR2 FVKESK. V shed 4 bases and J shed 10 bases, with 11 bases lying between them. Some clones are missing from TCRdb's copy, which holds only in-frame ones; the method was immunoSEQ multiplex PCR. This table holds roughly 260,000 clones, 87% found once. Concerning this clone itself: Its cognate antigen is unknown.

Study outcomes and limitations: Rare TCR sequences dominated, though some public TCRs recurred in many donors. Some TCR beta chains (approximately 180 of them) were listed as cytomegalovirus-associated. Specificity of three CMV-associated chains for CMV antigens was verified in vitro.

Sequencing was carried out using PBMCs. J is TRBJ1-6 and V is TRBV14; tentatively, D is TRBD1 (5 bases). This clonotype was sampled from a man between 18 and 29 years old in good health and CMV-seronegative. Here the CDR3 DNA reads TGTGCCAGCAGCCCCAGGGTAGGATCACCCCTCCACTTT. Translation gives CASSPRVGSPLHF.